The rows below give T cell receptor beta chains drawn from one sample of a study of blood T cell repertoires in COVID-19. Data came from immunoSEQ multiplex PCR; TCRdb stores just in-frame clones and leaves some out. This table has roughly 110,000 clones, about 85% appearing once. The sample consisted of peripheral blood. These receptors were taken from a man aged 35 to 55 with acute or convalescent COVID-19. CDR3s include the opening cysteine and the closing phenylalanine or tryptophan. Each record gives: J gene, D gene, clone size, V gene, CDR3 protein, CDR3 DNA. The D gene is left open where the match is weak. Only part of the rows carry a size: once, few, many, or a class if the clone is expanded.

TRBJ2-1,TRBD2,once,TRBV4-1,CASSHRGLAGVRYNEQFF,TGCGCCAGCAGCCATCGAGGACTAGCGGGGGTACGATACAATGAGCAGTTCTTC
TRBJ1-1,TRBD1,NA,TRBV10-3,CAITSSGQGWVDTEAFF,TGTGCCATCACCTCCTCCGGACAGGGGTGGGTTGACACTGAAGCTTTCTTT
TRBJ2-3,NA,NA,TRBV2,CASFERSSSTDTQYF,TGTGCCAGCTTCGAGAGGTCCTCTAGCACAGATACGCAGTATTTT
TRBJ2-3,TRBD2,NA,TRBV3-1/TRBV3-2,CASSQIPGLASTDTQYF,TGTGCCAGCAGCCAAATTCCGGGACTAGCGTCCACAGATACGCAGTATTTT
TRBJ1-4,NA,NA,TRBV11-1,CASSFLGHRGEKLFF,TGTGCCAGCAGCTTTCTCGGACACCGTGGTGAAAAACTGTTTTTT
TRBJ2-7,NA,NA,TRBV30,CAWSVPGRGLTYEQYF,TGTGCCTGGAGTGTACCTGGCAGGGGCTTGACCTACGAGCAGTACTTC
TRBJ1-5,NA,NA,TRBV7-2,CASSLVGDSNQPQHF,TGTGCCAGCAGCTTAGTTGGAGATAGCAATCAGCCCCAGCATTTT
TRBJ2-5,TRBD2,NA,TRBV3-1/TRBV3-2,CASSPRGSGGQFQETQYF,TGTGCCAGCAGCCCTCGTGGTAGCGGGGGACAATTTCAAGAGACCCAGTACTTC
TRBJ2-2,TRBD1,NA,TRBV6-5,CASSTGVNTGELFF,TGTGCCAGCAGTACAGGGGTGAACACCGGGGAGCTGTTTTTT
TRBJ2-3,NA,NA,TRBV18,CASSRPTDTQYF,TGTGCCAGCTCACGGCCCACAGATACGCAGTATTTT
TRBJ2-3,TRBD2,NA,TRBV19,CASSITSGGQDTQYF,TGTGCCAGTAGTATCACTAGCGGGGGGCAAGATACGCAGTATTTT
TRBJ2-3,NA,NA,TRBV7-2,CASSFLGGTDTQYF,TGTGCCAGCAGCTTTTTAGGGGGCACAGATACGCAGTATTTT
TRBJ2-7,TRBD2,NA,TRBV4-1,CASSREGGSPGSYEQYF,TGCGCCAGCAGCCGAGAGGGAGGGTCTCCCGGGTCCTACGAGCAGTACTTC
TRBJ1-6,TRBD1,NA,TRBV19,CASSNRGDSPLHF,TGTGCCAGTAGTAACAGGGGGGATTCACCCCTCCACTTT
TRBJ2-2,NA,once,TRBV11-3,CASSLDGNTGELFF,TGTGCCAGCAGCTTAGACGGGAACACCGGGGAGCTGTTTTTT
TRBJ2-2,TRBD2,few,TRBV29-1,CSVAPLAGATGELFF,TGCAGCGTGGCCCCTCTAGCGGGGGCCACCGGGGAGCTGTTTTTT
TRBJ2-2,NA,NA,TRBV29-1,CSVVQFSNTGELFF,TGCAGCGTTGTACAGTTTAGTAACACCGGGGAGCTGTTTTTT
TRBJ1-1,NA,once,TRBV2,CASLGGNTEAFF,TGTGCCAGCTTGGGGGGGAACACTGAAGCTTTCTTT
TRBJ1-4,TRBD1,NA,TRBV24-1,CATSDPTGGDEKLFF,TGTGCCACCAGTGACCCGACAGGGGGGGACGAAAAACTGTTTTTT
TRBJ1-4,NA,once,TRBV5-4,CASTPEEKLFF,TGTGCCAGCACCCCTGAGGAAAAACTGTTTTTT
TRBJ2-1,NA,few,TRBV14,CASSQERQGQGFF,TGTGCCAGCAGCCAAGAAAGGCAGGGCCAAGGGTTCTTC
TRBJ2-3,TRBD2,NA,TRBV4-3,CASSPGLAGSITDTQYF,TGCGCCAGCAGCCCCGGACTAGCGGGGTCGATCACAGATACGCAGTATTTT
TRBJ1-2,NA,NA,TRBV5-1,CASSLEAGNYGYTF,TGCGCCAGCAGCTTGGAGGCAGGAAACTATGGCTACACCTTC
TRBJ1-2,TRBD1,NA,TRBV24-1,CATSDTGGYGYTF,TGTGCCACCAGTGATACAGGGGGATATGGCTACACCTTC
TRBJ2-5,TRBD2,NA,TRBV7-9,CASSLGRVDQETQYF,TGTGCCAGCAGCCTCGGGAGGGTAGACCAAGAGACCCAGTACTTC
TRBJ1-6,NA,NA,TRBV29-1,CSVAQDYNSPLHF,TGCAGCGTTGCCCAGGACTATAATTCACCCCTCCACTTT
TRBJ2-3,NA,NA,TRBV7-9,CAAMTGGITDTQYF,TGTGCCGCAATGACCGGGGGAATCACAGATACGCAGTATTTT
TRBJ2-7,TRBD1,few,TRBV2,CASSWDRTSGEQYF,TGTGCCAGCAGTTGGGACAGAACTTCAGGGGAGCAGTACTTC
TRBJ1-4,TRBD1,NA,TRBV10-3,CAISGGQGEKLFF,TGTGCCATCAGTGGTGGACAGGGGGAAAAACTGTTTTTT
TRBJ2-1,TRBD2,once,TRBV5-1,CASSQWTSSGEQFF,TGCGCCAGCAGCCAATGGACTAGCTCGGGTGAGCAGTTCTTC
TRBJ2-5,TRBD1,NA,TRBV18,CASSPRTGERQTQYF,TGTGCCAGCTCACCGAGGACAGGGGAGAGGCAGACCCAGTACTTC